This TCR beta chain stems from a study of blood T cell repertoires in COVID-19. Study-wide background: Some COVID-19 samples were acute and others convalescent; all came from the United States, Italy and Spain. PBMCs, B-cell-depleted T cells, or T cells provided the cDNA or gDNA that made up the material.

Original handling: The assay estimated nucleated cells by amplifying reference gene primers. Profiled with immunoSEQ multiplex PCR; TCRdb holds only in-frame clones, not every one. That table gives V, J and clone size, and the DNA gave D and trimming. Among 45,000 to 65,000 clones listed, around 90% were seen once. The V end was cut by 4 bases, the J end by 2 bases, with 11 bases between. Germline values: CDR1 SGHTA, CDR2 FQGNSA. The CDR3 runs to 14 residues. This receptor was taken from a man over 45 with active COVID-19. Sequencing used peripheral blood. The V and J genes are TRBV7-2 and TRBJ2-5, with no clear D. CDR3 in amino acids: CASSSLSMQETQYF. The CDR3 DNA is TGTGCCAGCAGCTCACTTTCAATGCAAGAGACCCAGTACTTC.